This is a list of T cell receptor beta chains from one sample in a study of T cell repertoires in cytomegalovirus infection. No antigen has been identified for these receptors. Each CDR3 protein gets one entry after TCRdb re-called the reads with MiXCR. This table holds about 770,000 distinct CDR3 sequences, almost 30% found once. Here the sequenced sample was cultured CD8+ T cells from PBMCs, taken from culture after CMV antigen stimulation. These receptors were obtained from a human donor in good health (CMV status not recorded). Some clones in this sample may be carry-over from other donors' samples. CDR3s include the opening cysteine and the closing phenylalanine or tryptophan. The D gene is left open where the match is weak. The size field is filled for only some rows; it gives once, few, many or a size class.

v_gene	j_gene	abundance	len	d_gene	CDR3nt	CDR3aa
TRBV13	TRBJ1-6	NA	14	NA	TGTGCCAGCAGCACGATCGCAGGGAATTCACCCCTCCACTTT	CASSTIAGNSPLHF
TRBV7-9	TRBJ1-5	NA	14	NA	TGTGCCAGCAGCTTAGAGGTGAGCAATCAGCCCCAGCATTTT	CASSLEVSNQPQHF
TRBV6-1	TRBJ1-1	few	11	NA	TGTGCCAGCTTCCGGGGGTCGAAAGCTTTCTTT	CASFRGSKAFF
TRBV5-5	TRBJ1-6	NA	14	NA	TGTGCCAGCAGCTGGGGGCCTCCTAATTCACCCCTCCACTTT	CASSWGPPNSPLHF
TRBV7-9	TRBJ2-1	few	13	NA	TGTGCCAGCAGCTTAACACAGTACAATGAGCAGTTCTTC	CASSLTQYNEQFF
TRBV7-8	TRBJ2-3	many	15	TRBD2	TGTGCCAGCAGCTTAGGGGCTAGCGGGGGGGATACGCAGTATTTT	CASSLGASGGDTQYF
TRBV27	TRBJ2-5	few	15	NA	TGTGCCAGCAGTTTATACAGGTCCCCCCAAGAGACCCAGTACTTC	CASSLYRSPQETQYF
TRBV12-3/TRBV12-4	TRBJ2-4	NA	12	NA	TGTGCCAGCAGTTTAAGTGTAGACATTCAGTACTTC	CASSLSVDIQYF
TRBV10-1	TRBJ2-3	NA	14	NA	TGCGCCAGCAGTGCTCGATCTAGCACAGATACGCAGTATTTT	CASSARSSTDTQYF
TRBV2	TRBJ2-4	NA	15	NA	TGTGCCAGCAGTGACCCGGCCCCAGCCAAAAACATTCAGTACTTC	CASSDPAPAKNIQYF
TRBV7-6	TRBJ1-2	NA	15	NA	TGTGCCAGCAGCTCCCCAGGGCAACTGGGCTATGGCTACACCTTC	CASSSPGQLGYGYTF
TRBV6-6	TRBJ2-5	few	15	NA	TGTGCCAGCAGTTACTCGATAACAGGGAAAGAGACCCAGTACTTC	CASSYSITGKETQYF
TRBV7-3	TRBJ2-1	NA	14	TRBD2	TGTGCCAGCAGCTCTAGCGGGGAGTTCAATGAGCAGTTCTTC	CASSSSGEFNEQFF
TRBV29-1	TRBJ1-2	NA	14	NA	TGCAGCGCTGTGACCGGGACAACTAACTATGGCTACACCTTC	CSAVTGTTNYGYTF
TRBV12-3/TRBV12-4	TRBJ1-1	many	13	NA	TGTGCCAGCAGTTTGTACAGGGAAGTTGAAGCTTTCTTT	CASSLYREVEAFF
TRBV7-6	TRBJ1-6	few	16	NA	TGTGCCAGCAGCTTCTCGGGGGGGGCCGATAATTCACCCCTCCACTTT	CASSFSGGADNSPLHF
TRBV3-1	TRBJ1-3	NA	16	NA	TGTGCCAGCAGCCAAGTACGCGGGAAGAAAGGAAACACCATATATTTT	CASSQVRGKKGNTIYF
TRBV6-2/TRBV6-3	TRBJ2-7	few	16	NA	TGTGCCAGCAGTTACTCCAAAACACAGGGATCCTACGAGCAGTACTTC	CASSYSKTQGSYEQYF
TRBV4-3	TRBJ1-2	NA	14	NA	TGCGCCAGCAGCCAAGATGTGGGAACGTATGGCTACACCTTC	CASSQDVGTYGYTF
TRBV5-5	TRBJ2-3	NA	14	NA	TGTGCCAGCAGCTTGGATGGGGAAGCAGATACGCAGTATTTT	CASSLDGEADTQYF
TRBV7-6	TRBJ1-4	few	16	TRBD1	TGTGCCAGCAGCTTAGAAGACAGGGGTAACTTTGAAAAACTGTTTTTT	CASSLEDRGNFEKLFF
TRBV4-1	TRBJ1-4	NA	15	NA	TGCGCCAGCAGCCAACTAGGAGCAACTAATGAAAAACTGTTTTTT	CASSQLGATNEKLFF
TRBV20-1	TRBJ2-3	NA	15	NA	TGCAGTGCTAGAGATTCCAACACCAGCACAGATACGCAGTATTTT	CSARDSNTSTDTQYF
TRBV7-6	TRBJ1-1	NA	14	NA	TGTGCCAGCAGCTTGGACACGGGCATCACTGAAGCTTTCTTT	CASSLDTGITEAFF
TRBV12-3/TRBV12-4	TRBJ1-2	NA	13	NA	TGTGCCAGCACCCTGGGTAGGGGATGGAGCTACACCTTC	CASTLGRGWSYTF
TRBV20-1	TRBJ1-6	NA	14	TRBD1	TGCAGTGTTCCGACAGGGGCGTGGAATTCACCCCTCCACTTT	CSVPTGAWNSPLHF
TRBV7-2	TRBJ1-1	many	15	NA	TGTGCCAGCAGCAGCCGGGCCCCTAGGAACACTGAAGCTTTCTTT	CASSSRAPRNTEAFF
TRBV2	TRBJ2-3	NA	16	TRBD2	TGTGCCAGCAGTCAACTAGCGGGGGGAGGCACAGATACGCAGTATTTT	CASSQLAGGGTDTQYF
TRBV7-2	TRBJ2-7	many	16	TRBD2	TGTGCCAGCAGCTTGACTAGCGGGGGGGCCCCCTACGAGCAGTACTTC	CASSLTSGGAPYEQYF
TRBV4-1	TRBJ1-1	NA	15	TRBD1	TGCGCCAGCAGCCAAGGGGGACAGGGGGAGACTGAAGCTTTCTTT	CASSQGGQGETEAFF
TRBV5-6	TRBJ2-7	NA	14	NA	TGTGCCAGCAGCTTGGTCCGACAGTCCTACGAGCAGTACTTC	CASSLVRQSYEQYF
TRBV11-2	TRBJ2-2	NA	13	NA	TGTGCCAGCAGCTTAGTCGATTCCGGGGAGCTGTTTTTT	CASSLVDSGELFF
TRBV13	TRBJ1-1	NA	18	TRBD1	TGTGCCAGCAGAGTAACAGGGACAGGGGAGGGGATGAACACTGAAGCTTTCTTT	CASRVTGTGEGMNTEAFF
TRBV6-1	TRBJ1-1	NA	13	NA	TGTGCCAGCGGGGGTCGTCCTGACACTGAAGCTTTCTTT	CASGGRPDTEAFF
TRBV20-1	TRBJ1-5	few	19	TRBD1	TGCAGTGCTAGAGACGGCTATGCCGGGACAGGGAGGAGCAATCAGCCCCAGCATTTT	CSARDGYAGTGRSNQPQHF
TRBV7-6	TRBJ2-3	NA	16	TRBD2	TGTGCCAGCAGCGCGCTGACTAGCGCCGGACCAGATACGCAGTATTTT	CASSALTSAGPDTQYF
TRBV6-8	TRBJ2-2	NA	15	NA	TGTGCCAGCAGTTACGTTCACGGAGGGGCCGGGGAGCTGTTTTTT	CASSYVHGGAGELFF
TRBV4-1	TRBJ1-2	NA	15	TRBD1	TGCGCCAGCAGCCAAGATCGGGACAGGGGCTATGGCTACACCTTC	CASSQDRDRGYGYTF
TRBV27	TRBJ1-5	few	14	NA	TGTGCCAGCAGCCAAGGGGGGGGTCGGGCGCCCCAGCATTTT	CASSQGGGRAPQHF
TRBV20-1	TRBJ1-1	NA	12	NA	TGCAGTGCTAACTGGGGGGGCACTGAAGCTTTCTTT	CSANWGGTEAFF
TRBV12-3/TRBV12-4	TRBJ1-3	NA	10	NA	TGTGCCAGCTGGAGGGGGACCATATATTTT	CASWRGTIYF
TRBV29-1	TRBJ2-1	NA	13	NA	TGCAGCGTGGCTCTAGCGACCTACAATGAGCAGTTCTTC	CSVALATYNEQFF
TRBV29-1	TRBJ1-1	NA	12	NA	TGCAGCGTCCGCCGGGACAACACTGAAGCTTTCTTT	CSVRRDNTEAFF
TRBV20-1	TRBJ2-3	NA	19	NA	TGCAGTGCTAACAGTGGACGGTCCCGAGGAGTAGCGGGCACAGATACGCAGTATTTT	CSANSGRSRGVAGTDTQYF
TRBV7-9	TRBJ2-1	NA	14	TRBD1	TGTGCCACTCCCCCGGGACAGGGACTTCATGAGCAGTTCTTC	CATPPGQGLHEQFF
TRBV7-3	TRBJ1-1	many	13	TRBD1	TGTGCCAGCAGCTGGACAGGGGGTAGAGAAGCTTTCTTT	CASSWTGGREAFF
TRBV6-2/TRBV6-3	TRBJ1-4	few	15	NA	TGTGCCAGCAGCCTCTCCGGGACACTGAATGAAAAACTGTTTTTT	CASSLSGTLNEKLFF
TRBV27	TRBJ2-1	NA	14	TRBD2	TGTGCCAGCATGGGGGGACTAGATCTTTGGGAGCAGTTCTTC	CASMGGLDLWEQFF